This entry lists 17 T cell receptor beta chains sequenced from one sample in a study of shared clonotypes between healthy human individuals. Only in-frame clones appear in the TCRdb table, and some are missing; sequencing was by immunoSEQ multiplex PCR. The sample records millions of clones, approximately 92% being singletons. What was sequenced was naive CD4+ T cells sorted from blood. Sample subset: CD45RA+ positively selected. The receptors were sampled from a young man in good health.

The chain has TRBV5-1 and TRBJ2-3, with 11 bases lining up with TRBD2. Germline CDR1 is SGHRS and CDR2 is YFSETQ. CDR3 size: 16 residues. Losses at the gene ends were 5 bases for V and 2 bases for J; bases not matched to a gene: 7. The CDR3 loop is CASREGTSGVTDTQYF. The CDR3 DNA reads TGCGCCAGCAGGGAAGGGACTAGCGGAGTCACAGATACGCAGTATTTT.

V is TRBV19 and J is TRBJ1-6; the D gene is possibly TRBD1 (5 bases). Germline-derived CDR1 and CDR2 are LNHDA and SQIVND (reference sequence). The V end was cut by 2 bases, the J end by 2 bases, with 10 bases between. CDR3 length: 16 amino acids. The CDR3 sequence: CASSISGTAYNSPLHF. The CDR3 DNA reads TGTGCCAGTAGTATATCTGGGACGGCCTATAATTCACCCCTCCACTTT.

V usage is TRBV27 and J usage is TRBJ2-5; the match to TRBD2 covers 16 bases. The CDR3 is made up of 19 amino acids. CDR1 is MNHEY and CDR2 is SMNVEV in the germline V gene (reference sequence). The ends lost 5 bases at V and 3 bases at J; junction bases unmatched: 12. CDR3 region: CASSRIGTSGGADKETQYF. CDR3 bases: TGTGCCAGCAGTAGAATTGGGACTAGCGGGGGGGCCGATAAAGAGACCCAGTACTTC.

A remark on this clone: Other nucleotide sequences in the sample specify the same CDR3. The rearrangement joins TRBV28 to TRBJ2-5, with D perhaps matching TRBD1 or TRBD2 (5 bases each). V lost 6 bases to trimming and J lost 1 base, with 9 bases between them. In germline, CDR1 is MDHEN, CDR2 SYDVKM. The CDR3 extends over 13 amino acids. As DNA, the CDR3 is TGTGCCAGCAGAAAGGGACCCCAAGAGACCCAGTACTTC. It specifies CASRKGPQETQYF.

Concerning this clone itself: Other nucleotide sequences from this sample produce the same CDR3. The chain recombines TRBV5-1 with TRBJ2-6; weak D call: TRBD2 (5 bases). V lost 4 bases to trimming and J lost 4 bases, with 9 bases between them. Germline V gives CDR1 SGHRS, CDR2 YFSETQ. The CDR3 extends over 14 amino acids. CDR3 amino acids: CASSEGSGANVLTF. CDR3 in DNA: TGCGCCAGCAGCGAGGGTTCCGGGGCCAACGTCCTGACTTTC.

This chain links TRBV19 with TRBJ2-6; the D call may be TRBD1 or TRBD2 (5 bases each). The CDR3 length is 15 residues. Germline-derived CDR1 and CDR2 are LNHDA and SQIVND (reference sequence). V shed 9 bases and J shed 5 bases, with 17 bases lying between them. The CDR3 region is CARRNLGEWANVLTF. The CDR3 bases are TGTGCCAGACGTAACTTGGGGGAATGGGCCAACGTCCTGACTTTC.

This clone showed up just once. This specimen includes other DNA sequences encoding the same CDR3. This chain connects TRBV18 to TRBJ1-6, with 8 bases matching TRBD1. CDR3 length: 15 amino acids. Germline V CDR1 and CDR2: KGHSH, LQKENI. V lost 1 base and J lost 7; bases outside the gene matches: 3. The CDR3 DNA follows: TGTGCCAGCTCACCACGACAGGGGAACAATTCACCCCTCCACTTT. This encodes CASSPRQGNNSPLHF.

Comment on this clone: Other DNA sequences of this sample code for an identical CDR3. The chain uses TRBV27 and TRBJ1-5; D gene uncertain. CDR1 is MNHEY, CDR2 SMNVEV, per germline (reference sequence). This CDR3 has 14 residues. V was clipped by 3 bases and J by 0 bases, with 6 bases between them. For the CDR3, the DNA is TGTGCCAGCAGTTTTAGGGTTAGCAATCAGCCCCAGCATTTT. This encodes CASSFRVSNQPQHF.

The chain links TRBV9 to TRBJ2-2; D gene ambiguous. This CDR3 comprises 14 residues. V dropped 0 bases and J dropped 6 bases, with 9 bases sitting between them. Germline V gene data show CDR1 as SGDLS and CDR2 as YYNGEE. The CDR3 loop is CASSVAVSAGELFF. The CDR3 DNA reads TGTGCCAGCAGCGTAGCTGTGAGTGCCGGGGAGCTGTTTTTT.

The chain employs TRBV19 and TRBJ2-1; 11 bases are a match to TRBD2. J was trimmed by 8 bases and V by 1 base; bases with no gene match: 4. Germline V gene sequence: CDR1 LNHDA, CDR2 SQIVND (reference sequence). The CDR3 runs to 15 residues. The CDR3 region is CASSIGSSGGYEQFF. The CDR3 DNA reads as TGTGCCAGTAGTATAGGGTCTAGCGGGGGGTATGAGCAGTTCTTC.

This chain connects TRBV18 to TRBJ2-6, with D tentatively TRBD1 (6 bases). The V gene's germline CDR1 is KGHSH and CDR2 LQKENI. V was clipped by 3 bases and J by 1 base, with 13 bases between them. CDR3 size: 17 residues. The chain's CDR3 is CASSPPPGTSGANVLTF. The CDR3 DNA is TGTGCCAGCTCACCTCCGCCCGGGACATCTGGGGCCAACGTCCTGACTTTC.

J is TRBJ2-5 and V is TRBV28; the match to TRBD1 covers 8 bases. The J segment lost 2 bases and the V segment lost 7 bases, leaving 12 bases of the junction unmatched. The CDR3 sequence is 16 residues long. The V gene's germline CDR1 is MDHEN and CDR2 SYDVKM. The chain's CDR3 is CASTSQGAGSQETQYF. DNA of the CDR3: TGTGCCAGCACCTCGCAGGGGGCGGGGTCACAAGAGACCCAGTACTTC.

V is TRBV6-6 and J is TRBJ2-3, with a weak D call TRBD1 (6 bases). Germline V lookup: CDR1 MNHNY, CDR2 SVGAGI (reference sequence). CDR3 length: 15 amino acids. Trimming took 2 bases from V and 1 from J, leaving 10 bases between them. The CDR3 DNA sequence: TGTGCCAGCAGTTACGGGGGCTTGCGCACAGATACGCAGTATTTT. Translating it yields CASSYGGLRTDTQYF.

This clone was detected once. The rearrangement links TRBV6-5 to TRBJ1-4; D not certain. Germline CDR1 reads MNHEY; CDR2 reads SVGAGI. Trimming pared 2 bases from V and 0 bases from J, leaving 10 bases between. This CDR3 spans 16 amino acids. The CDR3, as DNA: TGTGCCAGCAGTTACGGCAGGACGGCAACTAATGAAAAACTGTTTTTT. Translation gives CASSYGRTATNEKLFF.

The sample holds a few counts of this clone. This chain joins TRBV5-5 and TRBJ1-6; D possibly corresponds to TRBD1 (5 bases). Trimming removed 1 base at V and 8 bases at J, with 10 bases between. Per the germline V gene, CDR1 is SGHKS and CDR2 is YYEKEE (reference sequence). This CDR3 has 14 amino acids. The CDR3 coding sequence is TGTGCCAGCAGCTTGCCAGGGTATCATTCACCCCTCCACTTT. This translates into CASSLPGYHSPLHF.

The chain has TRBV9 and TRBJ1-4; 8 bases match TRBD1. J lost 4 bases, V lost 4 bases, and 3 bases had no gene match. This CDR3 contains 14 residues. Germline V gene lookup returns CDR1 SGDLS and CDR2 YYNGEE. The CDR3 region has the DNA TGTGCCAGCAGCACAACAGGGGGTAATGAAAAACTGTTTTTT. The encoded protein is CASSTTGGNEKLFF.

CDR3 DNA: TGTGCCAGCTCACGTATGGAGAGCTCTGGAAACACCATATATTTT. This encodes CASSRMESSGNTIYF. The chain is built from TRBV18 and TRBJ1-3; D is uncertain. The CDR3 runs 15 residues. Germline V gene lookup returns CDR1 KGHSH and CDR2 LQKENI. The V end lost 4 bases, the J end lost 0 bases, and 10 bases lay between the germline ends.